Listed below are T cell receptor beta chains from one sample, sequenced in a study of T cells in Graves' hyperthyroidism and ophthalmopathy. A single record per CDR3 protein comes from TCRdb applying MiXCR to the multiplex PCR reads. The repertoire holds nearly 600,000 distinct CDR3 sequences, about 14% seen once, with 5.5% to 7.5% in the top ten. Source material: blood. The source of these receptors is a woman aged 30 to 39 with Graves' hyperthyroidism that later progressed to Graves' ophthalmopathy. CDR3s include the opening cysteine and the closing phenylalanine or tryptophan. D genes are given only for firm matches. Where a row states a size, it is once, few, many or the class of an expanded clone; other rows omit it.

V	size	D	J	DNA	CDR3
TRBV5-1	many	TRBD2	TRBJ2-1	TGCGCCAGCAGCCCCGGACTAGCGGGAGGTCGTTACAATGAGCAGTTCTTC	CASSPGLAGGRYNEQFF
TRBV29-1	many	.	TRBJ2-3	TGCAGCATAGCACAACACTCTTCTAACACAGATACGCAGTATTTT	CSIAQHSSNTDTQYF
TRBV20-1	many	.	TRBJ2-5	TGCAGTGCTAGACGTCTGGACAGGGTCACGGCGGGAGGTCGGGAGACCCAGTACTTC	CSARRLDRVTAGGRETQYF
TRBV2	many	.	TRBJ2-3	TGTGCCAGCAGGGACAGAAGCACAGATACGCAGTATTTT	CASRDRSTDTQYF
TRBV27	many	.	TRBJ1-5	TGTGCCAGCAGTTCGGGGCCAATTTATCCCCAGCATTTT	CASSSGPIYPQHF
TRBV6-1	.	.	TRBJ1-1	TGTGCCAGCAGTGAAGTATTCCAGAACACTGAAGCTTTCTTT	CASSEVFQNTEAFF
TRBV5-1	few	TRBD2	TRBJ2-2	TGCGCCAGCAGCCTCCTTGGACTAGCGGGAGGGCCTAACACCGGGGAGCTGTTTTTT	CASSLLGLAGGPNTGELFF
TRBV6-2/TRBV6-3	.	.	TRBJ1-4	TGTGCCAGCAGTTACCCTAGGGATGGGGTTGAAAAACTGTTTTTT	CASSYPRDGVEKLFF
TRBV13	.	TRBD2	TRBJ2-7	TGTGCCAGCAGCTGGGGGGGGAGTCTCTCCTACGAGCAGTACTTC	CASSWGGSLSYEQYF
TRBV6-1	many	.	TRBJ1-1	TGTGCCAGCACCCAGGTAGGACGGGAGAACACTGAAGCTTTCTTT	CASTQVGRENTEAFF
TRBV15	few	TRBD1	TRBJ2-7	TGTGCCACCACCTCCGAGCGGGACAGGGGCTACGAGCAGTACTTC	CATTSERDRGYEQYF
TRBV20-1	many	TRBD2	TRBJ2-5	TGCAGTGCCCCCCGACTAGCGGGAGTTGGGGAGACCCAGTACTTC	CSAPRLAGVGETQYF
TRBV7-7	few	TRBD2	TRBJ2-5	TGTGCTAGCAGCCAGACAGGAGCGGGGGTTCAAGAGACCCAGTACTTC	CASSQTGAGVQETQYF
TRBV3-1	many	TRBD1	TRBJ1-1	TGTGCCAGCAGCCATGGACAGGGAAACACTGAAGCTTTCTTT	CASSHGQGNTEAFF
TRBV4-1	.	TRBD2	TRBJ2-3	TGCGCCAGCAGCCCCCGGACTAGCGGAGGGTGGGCTAGCACAGATACGCAGTATTTT	CASSPRTSGGWASTDTQYF
TRBV6-2/TRBV6-3	.	.	TRBJ2-3	TGTGCCAGCGGTTACTCCTTAGCCTCTAGCACAGATACGCAGTATTTT	CASGYSLASSTDTQYF
TRBV7-9	.	.	TRBJ2-5	TGTGCCAGCAGCTTAGGTTTGCAGGCTTACCAAGAGACCCAGTACTTC	CASSLGLQAYQETQYF
TRBV12-5	many	.	TRBJ2-3	TGTGCTAGTGTGAACTCTTACGCCACCACAGATACGCAGTATTTT	CASVNSYATTDTQYF
TRBV20-1	.	TRBD2	TRBJ2-1	TGCAGTGCTAGCCACATACTAGCGGGAGACGTCAATGAGCAGTTCTTC	CSASHILAGDVNEQFF
TRBV9	many	TRBD1	TRBJ1-4	TGTGCCAGCAGCGCAGAGACAGGGACTGGGGCTAATGAAAAACTGTTTTTT	CASSAETGTGANEKLFF
TRBV28	many	.	TRBJ2-1	TGTGCCAGCAGTCCTAGCGCCCCCAATGAGCAGTTCTTC	CASSPSAPNEQFF
TRBV7-2	many	TRBD2	TRBJ2-7	TGTGCCAGCAGACCGTCGGGGGGGAGCTACGAGCAGTACTTC	CASRPSGGSYEQYF
TRBV7-9	few	TRBD1	TRBJ2-1	TGTGCCAGCAGCCCACCCAGGACAGGGAGCTCCTACAATGAGCAGTTCTTC	CASSPPRTGSSYNEQFF
TRBV27	many	TRBD1	TRBJ2-3	TGTGCCAGCAGTTTAAGGTCCCGGGACAGGGGCACAGATACGCAGTATTTT	CASSLRSRDRGTDTQYF
TRBV10-2	few	.	TRBJ2-5	TGCGCCAGCAGTGAATCGGCTGGAGCGTGGGAGACCCAGTACTTC	CASSESAGAWETQYF
TRBV12-3/TRBV12-4	many	.	TRBJ2-2	TGTGCCAGCAGTTTCGTTCAGGGGAAGGTGGGGGAGCTGTTTTTT	CASSFVQGKVGELFF
TRBV18	many	.	TRBJ1-2	TGTGCCAGCTCCCCCGGAGTCATTGGATTCTACACCTTC	CASSPGVIGFYTF
TRBV29-1	many	.	TRBJ2-7	TGCAGCGTCCGACAGAGCTCCTACGAGCAGTACTTC	CSVRQSSYEQYF
TRBV12-3/TRBV12-4	many	TRBD1	TRBJ2-2	TGTGCCAGCAGTGCGGGACAGGGGGCCATGGGGGAGCTGTTTTTT	CASSAGQGAMGELFF
TRBV20-1	many	.	TRBJ2-5	TGCAGTGCAATGGGGGGGAGGGGGCAAGAGACCCAGTACTTC	CSAMGGRGQETQYF
TRBV19	many	.	TRBJ2-2	TGTGCCAGTAGTATAGGTACAGGGAACACCGGGGAGCTGTTTTTT	CASSIGTGNTGELFF
TRBV13	.	TRBD1	TRBJ2-5	TGTGCCAGCAGCGGCACCGGGACAGGGGTAGAAGAGACCCAGTACTTC	CASSGTGTGVEETQYF
TRBV14	.	.	TRBJ2-6	TGTGCCAGCAGCGCGCTTGGGGGTTCTGGGGCCAACGTCCTGACTTTC	CASSALGGSGANVLTF
TRBV28	many	TRBD2	TRBJ2-2	TGTGCCAGCAGTTTGTCAGGACGACTAGCGGGAATAGGTCCCGGGGAGCTGTTTTTT	CASSLSGRLAGIGPGELFF
TRBV7-2	many	TRBD1	TRBJ1-3	TGTGCCAGCAGCCCAGGACAGGGGGTTATCTCTTTTGCTGGAAACACCATATATTTT	CASSPGQGVISFAGNTIYF
TRBV6-2/TRBV6-3	.	TRBD2	TRBJ2-7	TGTGCCAGCAGTGACATTAACGGGAGGGCCGTCAACCACGAGCAGTACTTC	CASSDINGRAVNHEQYF
TRBV6-1	few	TRBD1	TRBJ1-1	TGTGCCAGTCGCCGGGACCCAGGGGGTAACACTGAAGCTTCCTTT	CASRRDPGGNTEASF
TRBV11-3	many	.	TRBJ2-1	TGTGCCAGCACCCCTCGGGTCCTCCGGAATGAGCAGTTCTTC	CASTPRVLRNEQFF
TRBV5-1	.	.	TRBJ2-5	TGCGCCAGCTTACTTATAGGGGGGTCCCAAGAGACCCAGTACTTC	CASLLIGGSQETQYF
TRBV4-1	many	.	TRBJ2-1	TGCGCCAGCAGCCAAGTGATCTACAATGAGCAGTTCTTC	CASSQVIYNEQFF
TRBV28	few	.	TRBJ1-3	TGTGCCAGCATCCCACCGGTGAGCTCTGGAAACACCATATATTTT	CASIPPVSSGNTIYF
TRBV30	many	TRBD1	TRBJ1-2	TGTGCCTCTCCGGGACAGGAAAAGGAACCCTATGGCTACACCTTC	CASPGQEKEPYGYTF
TRBV28	many	.	TRBJ1-3	TGTGCCAGCAGCTTGTCCGGAAACACCATATATTTT	CASSLSGNTIYF
TRBV19	.	.	TRBJ2-1	TGTGCCAGTGTGGGGGCTAGCGGATACAATGAGCAGTTCTTC	CASVGASGYNEQFF
TRBV3-1	few	.	TRBJ2-1	TGTGCCAGCAGCCAAGTGGCTGAGCAGTTCTTC	CASSQVAEQFF
TRBV28	many	TRBD2	TRBJ2-3	TGTGCCAGCAGCTCTAGCGGGAGAAGCACAGATACGCAGTATTTT	CASSSSGRSTDTQYF
TRBV7-2	.	.	TRBJ2-7	TGTGCCAGCAGCGGACCCGGGACTCAGCCTTACGAGCAGTACTTC	CASSGPGTQPYEQYF
TRBV20-1	.	.	TRBJ2-4	TGCAGTGCTACCCCTAGGACAGCTTTAGCCAAAAACATTCAGTACTTC	CSATPRTALAKNIQYF
TRBV19	many	.	TRBJ1-5	TGTGCCAGTAGTATAAAGGGGGGTTATCGCAATCAGCCCCAGCATTTT	CASSIKGGYRNQPQHF
TRBV6-5	.	.	TRBJ1-1	TGTGCCAGCAGTTCCCTACAAGGGGGGAACACTGAAGCTTTCTTT	CASSSLQGGNTEAFF
TRBV5-1	few	.	TRBJ2-3	TGCGCCAGCAGTTTGACGGTAACCACAGATACGCAGTATTTT	CASSLTVTTDTQYF
TRBV30	few	.	TRBJ2-7	TGTGCCTCCACTGGAAGCCCCGGGGCCGAGCAGTACTTC	CASTGSPGAEQYF
TRBV18	few	.	TRBJ2-2	TGTGCCAGCTCACCCAGACAGGCTAACACCGGGGAGCTGTTTTTT	CASSPRQANTGELFF
TRBV20-1	few	TRBD1	TRBJ1-2	TGCAGTGCTGCCCACGGCAGGGGGGCTGGCTACACCTTC	CSAAHGRGAGYTF